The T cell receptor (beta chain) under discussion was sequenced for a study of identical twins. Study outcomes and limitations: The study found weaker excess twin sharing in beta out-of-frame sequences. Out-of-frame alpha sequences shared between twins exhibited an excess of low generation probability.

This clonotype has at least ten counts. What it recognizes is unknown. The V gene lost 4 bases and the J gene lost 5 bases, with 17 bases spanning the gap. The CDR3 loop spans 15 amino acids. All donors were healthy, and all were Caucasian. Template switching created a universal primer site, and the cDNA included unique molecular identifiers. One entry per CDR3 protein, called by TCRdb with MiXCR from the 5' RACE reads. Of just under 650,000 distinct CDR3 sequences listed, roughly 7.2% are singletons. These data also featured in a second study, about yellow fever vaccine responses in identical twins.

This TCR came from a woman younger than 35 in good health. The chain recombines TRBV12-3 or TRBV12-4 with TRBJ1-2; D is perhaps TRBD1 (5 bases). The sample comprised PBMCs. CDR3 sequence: CASSSGLRGSYGYTF. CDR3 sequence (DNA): TGTGCCAGCAGTTCCGGGCTGCGGGGGAGTTATGGCTACACCTTC.